These 24 T cell receptor beta chains were all obtained from the same sample, sequenced in a study of shared clonotypes between healthy human individuals. The assay was immunoSEQ multiplex PCR, and TCRdb's table has in-frame clones only and misses some. The data contain some 2,000,000 clones, under 97% of them seen just once; the ten biggest clones take up more than 0.1%. The sample taken for sequencing was naive CD4+ T cells sorted from blood. Subset indicated: CD45RA+ positively selected. The receptors were sampled from a man between 18 and 29 years old in good health.

The chain combines TRBV19 with TRBJ1-6, with 9 bases fitting TRBD1. The CDR3 loop spans 14 amino acids. The trim removed 5 bases at V and 13 bases at J, leaving 9 bases unmatched. CDR1 and CDR2 (germline): LNHDA, SQIVND (reference sequence). CDR3 sequence: CASSAGQGLPPLHF. In DNA form, the CDR3 reads TGTGCCAGTAGTGCGGGACAGGGCCTACCGCCCCTCCACTTT.

CDR3 region: CASSLVPPDISNEKLFF. CDR3 in DNA: TGTGCCAGCAGCTTAGTCCCCCCGGACATCAGTAATGAAAAACTGTTTTTT. The chain carries TRBV7-9 and TRBJ1-4, with a possible D match to TRBD1 (5 bases). Germline V gives CDR1 SEHNR, CDR2 FQNEAQ (reference sequence). This CDR3 is 17 amino acids long. Trimming took off 1 base at V and 4 bases at J, with 16 bases between the two ends. The full variable domain, rest sourced from reference TRBV7-9 and TRBJ1-4, is DTGVSQNPRHKITKRGQNVTFRCDPISEHNRLYWYRQTLGQGPEFLTYFQNEAQLEKSRLLSDRFSAERPKGSFSTLEIQRTEQGDSAMYLCASSLVPPDISNEKLFFGSGTQLSVL.

The chain has TRBV5-4 and TRBJ2-1, with TRBD2 identical over 13 bases. The CDR3 contains 15 residues. The junction had 2 bases not matched to a gene; V was cut back by 2 bases and J by 6 bases. Per germline, CDR1 SGHNT and CDR2 YYREEE (reference sequence). The DNA of the CDR3 is TGTGCCAGCAGCTTTACTAGCGGGGGGGCCAATGAGCAGTTCTTC. It specifies CASSFTSGGANEQFF.

The V gene is TRBV5-1, the J gene TRBJ1-4; D is unresolved. The germline V and J ends were trimmed by 4 bases and 1 base, with 11 bases remaining between them. CDR3 length: 15 residues. Germline CDR1 is SGHRS and CDR2 is YFSETQ. The DNA for the CDR3 is TGCGCCAGCAGCGAACACGCGGGAACTAATGAAAAACTGTTTTTT. It yields the protein CASSEHAGTNEKLFF.

This sequence joins TRBV2 and TRBJ1-4; maybe TRBD1 (6 bases). Per germline, CDR1 SNHLY and CDR2 FYNNEI. Trimming cost V 9 bases and J 2 bases, with 16 bases left between them. The CDR3 sequence is 15 residues long. The DNA for the CDR3 is TGTGCCAGTACATTAACAGGGACGACTAATGAAAAACTGTTTTTT. Protein product: CASTLTGTTNEKLFF.

The chain uses TRBV30 and TRBJ1-6; 8 nucleotides line up with TRBD1. CDR1 is GTSNPN, CDR2 SVGIG, per germline (reference sequence). V dropped 2 bases and J dropped 1; count of bases not matched to a gene: 1. The CDR3 extends over 15 amino acids. CDR3 amino acids: CAWSTGGSYNSPLHF. DNA for the CDR3: TGTGCCTGGAGTACAGGGGGATCCTATAATTCACCCCTCCACTTT.

V usage is TRBV30 and J usage is TRBJ2-1, with TRBD1 matching over 9 bases. With 3 bases clipped from V and 1 base from J, the junction kept 4 bases outside the gene matches. Germline CDR1 is GTSNPN and CDR2 is SVGIG (reference sequence). CDR3 size: 15 residues. DNA for the CDR3: TGTGCCTGGAGAGGGGGACAGGGATCCTACAATGAGCAGTTCTTC. Amino acid sequence: CAWRGGQGSYNEQFF. The full variable domain, in which reference TRBV30 and TRBJ2-1 provide the parts outside the CDR3, is SQTIHQWPATLVQPVGSPLSLECTVEGTSNPNLYWYRQAAGRGLQLLFYSVGIGQISSEVPQNLSASRPQDRQFILSSKKLLLSDSGFYLCAWRGGQGSYNEQFFGPGTRLTVL.

CDR3 DNA sequence: TGTGCCAGCACCTTTAGCGGGAGCAGCAATGAGCAGTTCTTC. Translating gives CASTFSGSSNEQFF. This chain connects TRBV7-8 to TRBJ2-1; 9 positions agree with TRBD2. Germline lookup yields CDR1 SGHVS and CDR2 FQNEAQ. The CDR3 is 14 amino acids. V trimming: 7 bases; J trimming: 6 bases; junction bases outside the gene matches: 7.

V usage is TRBV6-1 and J usage is TRBJ2-2; 10 bases match TRBD2. V dropped 3 bases and J dropped 7; count of bases not matched to a gene: 8. The CDR3 spans 16 residues. Germline V gene sequence: CDR1 MNHNS, CDR2 SASEGT. The CDR3 bases are TGTGCCAGCAGTGACAGAGCGGGAGGGCGGAACGGGGAGCTGTTTTTT. Translating gives CASSDRAGGRNGELFF.

The V gene is TRBV5-1, the J gene TRBJ2-1, with D perhaps TRBD1 (7 bases). Looked up from germline, CDR1 is SGHRS and CDR2 is YFSETQ. The CDR3 runs to 15 residues. V was shortened by 4 bases and J by 0 bases, with 11 bases between the two germline ends. CDR3 in DNA: TGCGCCAGCAGCGCGGGACAGAGCTCCTACAATGAGCAGTTCTTC. It codes for CASSAGQSSYNEQFF.

The chain recombines TRBV6-6 with TRBJ1-2; TRBD1 matches 7 bases. Losses at the gene ends were 6 bases for V and 4 bases for J; bases not matched to a gene: 8. This CDR3 region has 14 residues. Germline loops: CDR1 MNHNY, CDR2 SVGAGI (reference sequence). In DNA form, the CDR3 reads TGTGCCAGCAGCGCGCAGGGGGTTGGCTATGGCTACACCTTC. It specifies CASSAQGVGYGYTF.

J is TRBJ1-1 and V is TRBV5-1, with TRBD1 as a possible D gene (5 bases). Trimming shortened V by 4 bases and J by 3 bases, and 19 bases separated the two germline ends. The germline gives CDR1 SGHRS, CDR2 YFSETQ. This CDR3 spans 16 amino acids. The CDR3 loop is CASSPKWGSGDTEAFF. The CDR3 DNA reads as TGCGCCAGCAGCCCCAAGTGGGGCAGTGGGGACACTGAAGCTTTCTTT.

This clone showed up just once. This rearrangement joins TRBV7-9 to TRBJ1-6; no reliable D call. V was shortened by 1 base and J by 6 bases, with 10 bases between the two germline ends. This CDR3 comprises 15 residues. In germline, CDR1 is SEHNR, CDR2 FQNEAQ (reference sequence). The CDR3 reads CASSLDPTPNSPLHF. CDR3 in DNA: TGTGCCAGCAGCTTAGACCCGACGCCTAATTCACCCCTCCACTTT.

With respect to this clone: The sample has other DNA sequences that encode this CDR3 too. The rearrangement uses TRBV2 and TRBJ2-7; D gene ambiguous. In germline, CDR1 is SNHLY, CDR2 FYNNEI. The CDR3 runs 13 residues. The V end was cut by 7 bases, the J end by 1 base, with 11 bases between. In DNA, the CDR3 is TGTGCCAGCACCCCCGGGTTATCCTACGAGCAGTACTTC. This gives the protein CASTPGLSYEQYF.

The count of this clone is one. The gene calls are TRBV18 and TRBJ2-2; D possibly matches TRBD1 or TRBD2 (6 bases each). Trimming took off 1 base at V and 0 bases at J, with 9 bases between the two ends. CDR1 is KGHSH and CDR2 is LQKENI in the germline V gene. The CDR3 runs 16 residues. The CDR3 DNA reads TGTGCCAGCTCACCACTGGGGGGCGCGAACACCGGGGAGCTGTTTTTT. Translating gives CASSPLGGANTGELFF. Looking up the rest from reference TRBV18 and TRBJ2-2 gives the full variable domain: NAGVMQNPRHLVRRRGQEARLRCSPMKGHSHVYWYRQLPEEGLKFMVYLQKENIIDESGMPKERFSAEFPKEGPSILRIQQVVRGDSAAYFCASSPLGGANTGELFFGEGSRLTVL.

The chain couples TRBV28 to TRBJ1-4; TRBD1 aligns across 9 bases. Germline V gives CDR1 MDHEN, CDR2 SYDVKM. This CDR3 contains 14 residues. After removal of 11 bases from V and 5 bases from J, the junction contained 9 bases not matched to a gene. In DNA, the CDR3 is TGTGCCGGACCCCGGGACAGGGTCAATGAAAAACTGTTTTTT. Translation gives CAGPRDRVNEKLFF.

The chain joins TRBV5-6 to TRBJ2-7; a possible D gene is TRBD2 (5 bases). The CDR3 has 15 amino acids. Germline assignment: CDR1 SGHDT and CDR2 YYEEEE. V was trimmed by 0 bases and J by 2 bases, leaving 12 bases between them. The CDR3 DNA reads as TGTGCCAGCAGCTTGGGGGATCGGGAAACCTACGAGCAGTACTTC. The encoded protein is CASSLGDRETYEQYF.

The chain combines TRBV7-9 with TRBJ2-7, with 10 positions matching TRBD1. The CDR3 extends over 13 amino acids. From germline, CDR1 is SEHNR and CDR2 FQNEAQ (reference sequence). In nucleotides, the CDR3 is TGTGCATGCTCCGGGACAGGGGCCTACGAGCAGTACTTC. This sequence encodes CACSGTGAYEQYF.

The chain combines TRBV10-1 with TRBJ2-1; D ambiguous. Trimming shortened V by 6 bases and J by 7 bases, and 19 bases separated the two germline ends. In germline, CDR1 is WNHNN, CDR2 SYGVQD (reference sequence). This CDR3 has 15 residues. CDR3 sequence: CASSPRTAGRNEQFF. The DNA of the CDR3 is TGCGCCAGCAGCCCTAGGACGGCCGGGCGGAATGAGCAGTTCTTC.

With respect to this clone: Distinct nucleotide sequences in the sample also encode this CDR3. V is TRBV2 and J is TRBJ1-1; D is undetermined. Trimming took 5 bases from V and 0 from J, leaving 7 bases between them. Per the germline V gene, CDR1 is SNHLY and CDR2 is FYNNEI. CDR3 size: 13 residues. DNA for the CDR3: TGTGCCAGCAGTCCACGCTTGAACACTGAAGCTTTCTTT. Translation: CASSPRLNTEAFF.

A note on this clone: This same CDR3 is encoded by further DNA sequences in the sample. This chain uses TRBV18 with TRBJ2-5; D possibly uses TRBD1 or TRBD2 (5 bases each). CDR1 and CDR2 from the germline V gene are KGHSH and LQKENI. This CDR3 spans 13 amino acids. Trimming stripped 2 bases from V and 5 bases from J, with 9 bases between. CDR3 in DNA: TGTGCCAGCTCACCAATCTGGGGGGAGACCCAGTACTTC. It codes for CASSPIWGETQYF.

The chain has TRBV4-1 and TRBJ2-5; D may be TRBD2 (5 bases). In germline, CDR1 is MGHRA, CDR2 YSYEKL. The V and J ends lost 0 bases and 4 bases respectively, with 9 bases between them. CDR3 length equals 14 residues. CDR3 sequence: CASSQDTRGETQYF. For the CDR3, the DNA is TGCGCCAGCAGCCAAGATACACGGGGAGAGACCCAGTACTTC.

The J gene is TRBJ1-1, the V gene TRBV6-6, with 7 positions matching TRBD1. The J segment lost 3 bases and the V segment lost 5 bases, leaving 3 bases of the junction unmatched. The CDR3 is 13 amino acids. Looked up from germline, CDR1 is MNHNY and CDR2 is SVGAGI (reference sequence). CDR3 coding DNA: TGTGCCAGCAGTAACCAGGGGGACACTGAAGCTTTCTTT. Translation: CASSNQGDTEAFF.

CDR3 nucleotide sequence: TGTGCCAGCAGCACTGGACTAGCGGGGGCCACAGATACGCAGTATTTT. It translates to CASSTGLAGATDTQYF. The chain has TRBV7-2 and TRBJ2-3; 13 nucleotides align to TRBD2. CDR1 is SGHTA and CDR2 is FQGNSA in the germline V gene. V lost 5 bases, J lost 2 bases, and 4 bases stayed unmatched. This CDR3 region has 16 residues.